A single sample is the source of the 24 T cell receptor beta chains below, sequenced in a study of Graves' ophthalmopathy and Graves' hyperthyroidism. Researchers took RNA transcripts and amplified TCR beta CDR3 regions from them. First-round RT-PCR with HTBI primers preceded a second-round multiplex PCR. TCRdb ran MiXCR on the multiplex PCR reads and lists one entry per CDR3 protein. Of about 590,000 distinct CDR3 sequences listed, approximately 37% are singletons. The sample taken for sequencing was peripheral blood or thyroid tissue (not recorded which). These receptors all stem from an adult man with Graves' hyperthyroidism.

V gene TRBV7-9 combines with J gene TRBJ1-2; tentatively, D is TRBD1 (6 bases). Germline V gene data show CDR1 as SEHNR and CDR2 as FQNEAQ (reference sequence). Trimming took off 1 base at V and 4 bases at J, with 16 bases between the two ends. The CDR3 consists of 16 residues. CDR3 nucleotide sequence: TGTGCCAGCAGCTTAGGACTAGCGGGGGCGGCCTATGGCTACACCTTC. Its translation is CASSLGLAGAAYGYTF.

This clonotype was counted many times. This chain joins TRBV5-1 and TRBJ2-2; possibly TRBD2 for D (6 bases). The CDR3 length is 14 residues. The V gene lost 8 bases and the J gene lost 5 bases, with 16 bases spanning the gap. Germline V gene data show CDR1 as SGHRS and CDR2 as YFSETQ. The CDR3 region is CASISGGGTGELFF. The CDR3 DNA is TGCGCCAGTATTTCCGGGGGAGGAACCGGGGAGCTGTTTTTT.

V and J are TRBV7-8 and TRBJ2-7; D remains unclear. This CDR3 is built from 11 residues. Deletions cut 0 bases from V and 9 bases from J, with 6 bases between. Germline CDR1 and CDR2: SGHVS and FQNEAQ. CDR3 sequence: CASSLAVGQYF. CDR3 coding DNA: TGTGCCAGCAGCTTAGCGGTGGGGCAGTACTTC.

This clonotype showed up many times. The chain employs TRBV24-1 and TRBJ1-1, with D hard to call. V was shortened by 5 bases and J by 1 base, with 4 bases between the two germline ends. The CDR3 runs to 12 residues. The germline gives CDR1 KGHDR, CDR2 SFDVKD. The CDR3 loop reads CATSAWNTEAFF. Written as DNA, the CDR3 is TGTGCCACCAGTGCTTGGAACACTGAAGCTTTCTTT.

With regard to this clonotype: Just one base apart from a much larger clone, this may be a read error. The genes are TRBV5-8 and TRBJ2-7; a possible D gene is TRBD2 (5 bases). CDR3 size: 13 residues. Looked up from germline, CDR1 is SGHTS and CDR2 is YDEGEE. CDR3 residues: CAISHPLAGEQYF. CDR3 nucleotide sequence: TGTGCCATCAGCCATCCCCTAGCTGGTGAGCAGTACTTC.

The chain employs TRBV5-1 and TRBJ1-1; TRBD1 matches at 8 bases. V shed 2 bases and J 7 bases; nucleotides not matched to a gene: 4. The germline V gene has CDR1 SGHRS and CDR2 YFSETQ. The CDR3 runs 13 residues. The CDR3 DNA is TGCGCCAGCAGCTTACGTGACAGGGGTGAAGCTTTCTTT. It encodes CASSLRDRGEAFF.

Regarding this clonotype: A much bigger clone sits one base away, suggesting this may be a read error. This chain connects TRBV9 to TRBJ1-2, with D tentatively TRBD1 (5 bases). The V end lost 0 bases, the J end lost 5 bases, and 17 bases lay between the germline ends. The germline V gene has CDR1 SGDLS and CDR2 YYNGEE. This CDR3 spans 16 amino acids. CDR3 DNA: TGTGCCAGCAGCGTAGGTTTAGGGCACAAGGGGTATGGCTACACCTTC. It yields the protein CASSVGLGHKGYGYTF.

This clonotype was counted ten times or more. The chain employs TRBV5-8 and TRBJ1-5, with 9 bases identical to TRBD1. Germline values: CDR1 SGHTS, CDR2 YDEGEE. V lost 4 bases to trimming and J lost 0 bases; unmatched junction nucleotides: 8. This CDR3 comprises 17 residues. CDR3 DNA sequence: TGTGCCAGCAGCGTCGGGACAGGGCGGGATAGCAATCAGCCCCAGCATTTT. Protein sequence: CASSVGTGRDSNQPQHF.

This clonotype was counted once. The chain joins TRBV7-9 to TRBJ1-1, with 9 bases matching TRBD1. Looked up from germline, CDR1 is SEHNR and CDR2 is FQNEAQ (reference sequence). The CDR3 sequence is 15 residues long. V lost 4 bases, J lost 8 bases, and 11 bases stayed unmatched. CDR3 nucleotide sequence: TGTGCCAGCAGCTCGGGACAGGGCTTATTCGTCGAAGCTTTCTTT. Protein sequence: CASSSGQGLFVEAFF.

CDR3 region: CASSTGADTQYF. DNA for the CDR3: TGCGCCAGCAGTACAGGGGCAGATACGCAGTATTTT. The chain joins TRBV10-1 to TRBJ2-3; TRBD1 aligns across 7 bases. V gave up 5 bases and J gave up 4 bases; unmatched junction bases: 0. From germline, CDR1 is WNHNN and CDR2 SYGVQD (reference sequence). This CDR3 has 12 residues.

To note about this clonotype: This may be a read error, as it is one base from a much larger clone. This rearrangement joins TRBV6-1 to TRBJ2-2, with D hard to call. The CDR3 consists of 16 residues. Looked up from germline, CDR1 is MNHNS and CDR2 is SASEGT. The CDR3 loop is CASSRTWTVNTRELFF. Written as DNA, the CDR3 is TGTGCCAGCAGCCGGACCTGGACGGTGAACACCAGGGAGCTGTTTTTT.

As for this clonotype: A much larger clonotype is one base distant, so this may be a read error. V is TRBV7-2 and J is TRBJ1-2; possible D gene TRBD1, 6 bases. The CDR3 loop spans 15 amino acids. Germline CDR1 and CDR2: SGHTA and FQGNSA. Written as DNA, the CDR3 is TGTGCCAGCAGCGTAAATTCGGGGGCCCAGTATGGCTACGCCTTC. It is translated as CASSVNSGAQYGYAF.

This chain uses TRBV29-1 with TRBJ1-2, with 7 nucleotides matching TRBD1. J was trimmed by 7 bases and V by 6 bases; bases with no gene match: 8. The germline V gene encodes CDR1 SQVTM and CDR2 ANQGSEA. The CDR3 has 12 residues. Written as DNA, the CDR3 is TGCAGCGTACGGGACAGCAGGGGTGGCTACACCTTC. Its translation: CSVRDSRGGYTF.

This clonotype was found a few times. This rearrangement joins TRBV28 to TRBJ2-7; D unresolved. The CDR3 is made up of 12 amino acids. V lost 3 bases and J 9 bases, leaving 12 bases between the germline ends. Germline CDR1 reads MDHEN; CDR2 reads SYDVKM. The CDR3 loop reads CASSFTGLGQYF. CDR3 DNA: TGTGCCAGCAGTTTCACCGGGTTAGGGCAGTACTTC.

This clonotype has a count of ten or more. The V gene is TRBV10-3, the J gene TRBJ2-7; the D call may be TRBD1 or TRBD2 (5 bases each). Germline V gene lookup returns CDR1 ENHRY and CDR2 SYGVKD. V was shortened by 2 bases and J by 4 bases, with 15 bases between the two germline ends. CDR3 length: 15 amino acids. The CDR3 sequence: CAISELGATSYEQYF. In nucleotides, the CDR3 is TGTGCCATCAGTGAGCTCGGGGCTACTAGTTACGAGCAGTACTTC.

J is TRBJ1-1 and V is TRBV10-3, with D tentatively TRBD1 (6 bases). There are 15 residues in the CDR3. Germline V gives CDR1 ENHRY, CDR2 SYGVKD. V lost 10 bases to trimming and J lost 4 bases, with 22 bases between them. Written as DNA, the CDR3 is TGTGCCAGCTCACCAGCACAGGGCGGGGGCACTGAAGCTTTCTTT. Its protein product is CASSPAQGGGTEAFF.

This clonotype appeared a single time. One junction end does not reproduce the germline sequence, and a read error may be involved. The chain is built from TRBV9 and TRBJ2-2; 7 nucleotides agree with TRBD1. Germline V CDR1 and CDR2: SGDLS, YYNGEE. The CDR3 covers 17 residues. CDR3 nucleotides: TGTGCCAGCAACGTAGGGGGCGGATTAGCGAACACCGGGGAGCTGTTTTTT. It specifies CASNVGGGLANTGELFF.

This chain links TRBV24-1 with TRBJ2-5; possibly TRBD1 for D (6 bases). Germline V gene data show CDR1 as KGHDR and CDR2 as SFDVKD. V was trimmed by 3 bases and J by 5 bases, leaving 18 bases between them. The length of the CDR3 is 16 residues. The CDR3 coding sequence is TGTGCCACCAGTGATCGCCACAGGGATCCTACGGAGACCCAGTACTTC. This gives the protein CATSDRHRDPTETQYF.

The DNA of the CDR3 is TGTGCCAGTAGTCTCCCTGGACAGGGTAGCAATCAGCCCCAGCATTTT. This translates into CASSLPGQGSNQPQHF. The chain uses TRBV19 and TRBJ1-5, with 8 bases fitting TRBD1. Germline V gene data show CDR1 as LNHDA and CDR2 as SQIVND (reference sequence). Trimming at V came to 5 bases and at J to 0 bases, leaving 6 bases not matched to a gene. The CDR3 loop spans 16 amino acids.

This clonotype came up a few times. The chain recombines TRBV7-9 with TRBJ2-7; D is possibly TRBD2 (6 bases). V was pared by 6 bases and J by 6 bases, with 24 bases between. The CDR3 contains 16 residues. Germline CDR1 is SEHNR and CDR2 is FQNEAQ (reference sequence). The CDR3 region is CASSFAAGPTRGEQYF. The CDR3 DNA sequence: TGTGCCAGCAGTTTTGCGGCGGGGCCGACCCGGGGCGAGCAGTACTTC.

This sequence joins TRBV29-1 and TRBJ2-7; TRBD2 matches 8 bases. The germline gives CDR1 SQVTM, CDR2 ANQGSEA. This CDR3 has 12 residues. The V gene end was trimmed by 6 bases and the J gene end by 7 bases; junction bases not matched to a gene: 8. The CDR3, as DNA: TGCAGCGTGGCCACCGGGACTAGGGAGCAGTACTTC. Protein product: CSVATGTREQYF.

The V call is TRBV10-3, the J call TRBJ1-4; D gene unclear. Per germline, CDR1 ENHRY and CDR2 SYGVKD. V lost 10 bases and J 4 bases, leaving 25 bases between the germline ends. CDR3 length: 17 amino acids. Here the CDR3 reads CASGNIPAVTSNEKLFF. The CDR3 bases are TGTGCCAGCGGAAACATCCCCGCCGTGACAAGTAATGAAAAACTGTTTTTT.

This clonotype was seen many times. V usage is TRBV12-3 or TRBV12-4 and J usage is TRBJ1-2; possible D gene TRBD1, 5 bases. The CDR3 runs to 13 residues. Trimming took off 7 bases at V and 4 bases at J, with 13 bases between the two ends. The CDR3 sequence: CASNSDRLYGYTF. DNA for the CDR3: TGTGCCAGCAATTCTGACAGACTCTATGGCTACACCTTC.

This clonotype showed up just a few times. J is TRBJ2-3 and V is TRBV7-2, with D perhaps TRBD1 (5 bases). V lost 2 bases and J 4 bases, leaving 7 bases between the germline ends. Germline V gene data show CDR1 as SGHTA and CDR2 as FQGNSA. The CDR3 loop spans 13 amino acids. The CDR3, as DNA: TGTGCCAGCAGCTTACCCAGGGCAGATACGCAGTATTTT. Translation gives CASSLPRADTQYF.